What follows are 9 T cell receptor beta chains derived from one specimen sequenced in a study of a mutant IDH1 vaccine in newly diagnosed glioma. Assay: immunoSEQ multiplex PCR; the TCRdb copy retains only in-frame clones and omits some. In the table there are approximately 100,000 clones, 89% of which are singletons. These TCRs' antigens remain unknown. Described time point: week 47, end of study. Doses consisted of 300 ug of mutant IDH1 20-mer peptide each, paired with topical imiquimod. The specimen comprised PBMCs, sampled from a glioma patient whose treatment included an IDH1 peptide vaccine. These receptors all come from a woman between 50 and 59 years old with glioma.

The chain combines TRBV30 with TRBJ1-6, with a tentative D call TRBD1 (5 bases). Trimming pared 5 bases from V and 6 bases from J, leaving 11 bases between. CDR3 length: 13 residues. Germline-derived CDR1 and CDR2 are GTSNPN and SVGIG (reference sequence). DNA of the CDR3: TGTGCCTGGGGGGCAGAATCTAATTCACCCCTCCACTTT. Protein: CAWGAESNSPLHF.

The CDR3 spells CASSIGHYEQYF. The CDR3 DNA reads TGTGCCAGTAGTATCGGGCACTACGAGCAGTACTTC. V is TRBV19 and J is TRBJ2-7; D remains ambiguous. With 3 bases removed from V and 3 bases from J, the gap between germline ends came to 6 bases. CDR3 length: 12 amino acids. Germline-derived CDR1 and CDR2 are LNHDA and SQIVND (reference sequence).

CDR3 bases: TGTGCCAGCAGTTCCGGGACAGGGGCGTACGAGCAGTACTTC. Encoded protein: CASSSGTGAYEQYF. This chain joins TRBV5-6 and TRBJ2-7; TRBD1 matches at 10 bases. V shed 5 bases and J 4 bases; nucleotides not matched to a gene: 6. CDR3 length: 14 amino acids. The germline CDR1 and CDR2 sequences are SGHDT and YYEEEE.

This chain uses TRBV2 with TRBJ1-2; a weak D match, TRBD1 (6 bases). V was trimmed by 6 bases and J by 3 bases, leaving 14 bases between them. The CDR3 is 14 amino acids. The germline V gene has CDR1 SNHLY and CDR2 FYNNEI. For the CDR3, the DNA is TGTGCCAGCAGGGTACAGGGAATCCACTATGGCTACACCTTC. This codes for CASRVQGIHYGYTF.

The rearrangement joins TRBV29-1 to TRBJ2-3; perhaps TRBD2 as D (6 bases). This CDR3 region has 12 residues. Germline V gene sequence: CDR1 SQVTM, CDR2 ANQGSEA. The CDR3 DNA sequence: TGCAGTGCCCTAGGAGGGGCAGATACGCAGTATTTT. It specifies CSALGGADTQYF.

V gene TRBV27 combines with J gene TRBJ2-7; 9 bases fit TRBD1. After removal of 5 bases from V and 3 bases from J, the junction contained 5 bases not matched to a gene. Germline V gives CDR1 MNHEY, CDR2 SMNVEV (reference sequence). CDR3 length: 14 residues. Written as DNA, the CDR3 is TGTGCCAGCAGTAGGACAGGGGATGTCTACGAGCAGTACTTC. It translates to CASSRTGDVYEQYF.

V usage is TRBV4-2 and J usage is TRBJ1-3, with D perhaps TRBD1 (5 bases). V was shortened by 0 bases and J by 0 bases, with 9 bases between the two germline ends. Germline-derived CDR1 and CDR2 are LGHNA and YNFKEQ. The CDR3 is made up of 16 amino acids. In DNA, the CDR3 is TGTGCCAGCAGCCAAGAGGGGGTATTCTCTGGAAACACCATATATTTT. Translating gives CASSQEGVFSGNTIYF.

The table lists this clone with a count of one. The chain links TRBV13 to TRBJ2-6, with D hard to call. The V end lost 3 bases, the J end lost 2 bases, and 5 bases lay between the germline ends. Germline lookup yields CDR1 PRHDT and CDR2 FYEKMQ (reference sequence). The CDR3 runs to 14 residues. The CDR3 nucleotides read TGTGCCAGCAGCTTGGTGGCTGGGGCCAACGTCCTGACTTTC. This gives the protein CASSLVAGANVLTF.

This clone appeared a single time. V and J are TRBV29-1 and TRBJ2-2; 11 nucleotides agree with TRBD2. The CDR3 sequence is 14 residues long. CDR1 SQVTM and CDR2 ANQGSEA come from the germline V gene. V lost 6 bases, J lost 3 bases, and 3 bases stayed unmatched. The CDR3 DNA follows: TGCAGCGTCCTTAGCGGGAGGGACACCGGGGAGCTGTTTTTT. Its protein product is CSVLSGRDTGELFF.